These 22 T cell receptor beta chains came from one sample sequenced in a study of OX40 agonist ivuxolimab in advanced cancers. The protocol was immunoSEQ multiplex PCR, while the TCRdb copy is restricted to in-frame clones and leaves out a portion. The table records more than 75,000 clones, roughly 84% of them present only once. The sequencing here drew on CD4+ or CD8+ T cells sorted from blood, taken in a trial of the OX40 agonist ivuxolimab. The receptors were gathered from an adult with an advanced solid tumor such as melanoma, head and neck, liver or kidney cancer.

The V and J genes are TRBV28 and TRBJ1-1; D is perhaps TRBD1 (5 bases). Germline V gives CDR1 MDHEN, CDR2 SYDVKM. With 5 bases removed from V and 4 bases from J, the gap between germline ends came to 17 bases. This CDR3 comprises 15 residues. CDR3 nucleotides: TGTGCCAGCAGTCTTCTTGGGGGGGGTGGCACTGAAGCTTTCTTT. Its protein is CASSLLGGGGTEAFF.

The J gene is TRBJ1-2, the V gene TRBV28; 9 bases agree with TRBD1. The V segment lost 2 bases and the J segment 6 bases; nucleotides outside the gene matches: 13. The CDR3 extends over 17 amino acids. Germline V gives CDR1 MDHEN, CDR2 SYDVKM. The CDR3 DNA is TGTGCCAGCAGTTTACTCGGACAGGGGAGTTTTGGGAATGGCTACACCTTC. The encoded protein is CASSLLGQGSFGNGYTF.

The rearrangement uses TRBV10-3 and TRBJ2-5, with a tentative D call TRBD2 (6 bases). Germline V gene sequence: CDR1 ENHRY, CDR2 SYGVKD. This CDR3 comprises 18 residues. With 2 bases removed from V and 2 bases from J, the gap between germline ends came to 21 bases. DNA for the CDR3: TGTGCCATCAGTGAGGAATTAATGGGGGGTTCGAGGCAAGAGACCCAGTACTTC. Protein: CAISEELMGGSRQETQYF.

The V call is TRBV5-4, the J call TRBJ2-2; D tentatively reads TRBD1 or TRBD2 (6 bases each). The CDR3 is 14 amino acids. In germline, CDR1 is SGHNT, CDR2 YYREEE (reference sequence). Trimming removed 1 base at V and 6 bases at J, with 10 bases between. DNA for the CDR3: TGTGCCAGCAGCTTGAACAGGGAGGCCGGGGAGCTGTTTTTT. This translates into CASSLNREAGELFF.

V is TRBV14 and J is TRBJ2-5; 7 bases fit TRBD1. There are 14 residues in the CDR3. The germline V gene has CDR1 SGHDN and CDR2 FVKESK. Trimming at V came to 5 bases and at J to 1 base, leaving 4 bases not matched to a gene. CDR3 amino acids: CASSYGDSQETQYF. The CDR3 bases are TGTGCCAGCAGCTACGGGGACAGCCAAGAGACCCAGTACTTC.

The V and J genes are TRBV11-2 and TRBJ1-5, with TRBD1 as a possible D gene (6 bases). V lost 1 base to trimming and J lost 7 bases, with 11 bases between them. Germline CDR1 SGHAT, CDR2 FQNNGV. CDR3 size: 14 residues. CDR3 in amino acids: CASSLARGQQPQHF. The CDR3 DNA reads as TGTGCCAGCAGCTTAGCGCGGGGGCAACAGCCCCAGCATTTT.

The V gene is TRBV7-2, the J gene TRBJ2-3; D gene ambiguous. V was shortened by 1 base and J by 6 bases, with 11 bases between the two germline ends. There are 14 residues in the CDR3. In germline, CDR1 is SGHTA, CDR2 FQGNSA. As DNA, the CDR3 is TGTGCCAGCAGCTTAGGGGTATTAACGGATACGCAGTATTTT. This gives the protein CASSLGVLTDTQYF.

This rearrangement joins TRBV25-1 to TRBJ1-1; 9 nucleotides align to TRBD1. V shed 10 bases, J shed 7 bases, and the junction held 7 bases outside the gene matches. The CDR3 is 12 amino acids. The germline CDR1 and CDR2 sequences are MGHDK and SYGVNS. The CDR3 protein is CATSGTGFEAFF. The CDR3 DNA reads TGTGCCACCTCCGGGACAGGGTTTGAAGCTTTCTTT.

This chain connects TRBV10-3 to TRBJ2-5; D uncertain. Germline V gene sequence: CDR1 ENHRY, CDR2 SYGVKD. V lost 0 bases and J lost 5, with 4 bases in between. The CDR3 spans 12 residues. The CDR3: CAISESMETQYF. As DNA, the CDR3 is TGTGCCATCAGTGAGTCAATGGAGACCCAGTACTTC.

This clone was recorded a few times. The CDR3 spells CASSQQGVPPQHF. DNA for the CDR3: TGTGCCAGTAGTCAACAGGGTGTCCCGCCCCAGCATTTT. This chain connects TRBV19 to TRBJ1-5; maybe TRBD1 (6 bases). Trimming pared 5 bases from V and 9 bases from J, leaving 14 bases between. This CDR3 is 13 amino acids long. Germline V gives CDR1 LNHDA, CDR2 SQIVND (reference sequence).

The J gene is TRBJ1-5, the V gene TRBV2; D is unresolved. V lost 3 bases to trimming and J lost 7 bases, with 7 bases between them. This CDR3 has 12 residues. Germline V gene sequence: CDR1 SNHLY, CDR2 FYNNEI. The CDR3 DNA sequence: TGTGCCAGCAGTGACTTGGGGCAGCCCCAGCATTTT. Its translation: CASSDLGQPQHF.

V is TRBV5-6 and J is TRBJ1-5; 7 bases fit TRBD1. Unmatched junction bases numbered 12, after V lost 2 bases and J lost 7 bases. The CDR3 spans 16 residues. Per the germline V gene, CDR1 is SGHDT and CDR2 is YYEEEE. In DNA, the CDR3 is TGTGCCAGCAGCTTACGGGAAGGGGGACAGCGCCAGCCCCAGCATTTT. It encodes CASSLREGGQRQPQHF.

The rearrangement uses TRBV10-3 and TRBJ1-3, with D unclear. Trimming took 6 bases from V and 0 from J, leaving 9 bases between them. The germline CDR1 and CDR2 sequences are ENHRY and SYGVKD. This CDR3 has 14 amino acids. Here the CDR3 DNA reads TGTGCCATCAGGGCGGGGTCCTCTGGAAACACCATATATTTT. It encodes CAIRAGSSGNTIYF.

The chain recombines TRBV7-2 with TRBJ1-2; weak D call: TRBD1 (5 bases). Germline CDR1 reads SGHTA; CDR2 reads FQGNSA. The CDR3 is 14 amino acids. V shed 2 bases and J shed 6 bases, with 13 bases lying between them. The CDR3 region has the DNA TGTGCCAGCAGCTTATCCGGGACGGATAATGGCTACACCTTC. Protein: CASSLSGTDNGYTF.

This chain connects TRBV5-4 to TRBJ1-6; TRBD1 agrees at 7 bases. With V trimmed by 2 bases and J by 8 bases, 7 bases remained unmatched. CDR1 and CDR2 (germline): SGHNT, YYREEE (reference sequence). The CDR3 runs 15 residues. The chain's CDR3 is CASSLSQGEYSPLHF. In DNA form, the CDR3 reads TGTGCCAGCAGCTTAAGCCAGGGGGAATATTCACCCCTCCACTTT.

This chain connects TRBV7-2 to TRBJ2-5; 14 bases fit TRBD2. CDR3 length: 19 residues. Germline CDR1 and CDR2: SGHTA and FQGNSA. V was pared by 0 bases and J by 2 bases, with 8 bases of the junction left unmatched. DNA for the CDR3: TGTGCCAGCAGCTTAGCGGGGACTAGCGGGGGCTTCCGACAAGAGACCCAGTACTTC. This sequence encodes CASSLAGTSGGFRQETQYF.

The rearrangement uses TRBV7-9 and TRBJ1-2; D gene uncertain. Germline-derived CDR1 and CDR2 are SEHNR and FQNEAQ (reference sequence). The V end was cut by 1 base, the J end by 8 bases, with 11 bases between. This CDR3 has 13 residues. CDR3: CASSLGVGIGYTF. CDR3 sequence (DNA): TGTGCCAGCAGCTTAGGGGTCGGGATCGGCTACACCTTC.

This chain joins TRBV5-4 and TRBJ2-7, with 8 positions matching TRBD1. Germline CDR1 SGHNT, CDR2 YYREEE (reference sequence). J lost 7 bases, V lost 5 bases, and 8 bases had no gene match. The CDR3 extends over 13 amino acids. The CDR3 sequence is CASSQGQGREQYV. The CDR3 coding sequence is TGTGCCAGCAGTCAAGGACAGGGTCGGGAGCAGTACGTC.

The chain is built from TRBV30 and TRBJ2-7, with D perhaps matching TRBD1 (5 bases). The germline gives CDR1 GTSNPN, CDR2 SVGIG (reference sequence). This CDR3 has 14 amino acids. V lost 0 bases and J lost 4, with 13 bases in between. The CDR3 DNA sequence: TGTGCCTGGAGTGTATGGGGCAGGATTTACGAGCAGTACTTC. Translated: CAWSVWGRIYEQYF.

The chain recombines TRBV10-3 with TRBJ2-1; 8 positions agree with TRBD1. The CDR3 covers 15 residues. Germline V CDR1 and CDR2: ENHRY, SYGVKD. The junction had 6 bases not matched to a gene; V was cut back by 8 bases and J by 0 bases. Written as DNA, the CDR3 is TGTGCCATCCAGACAGGGGTAAGCTCCTACAATGAGCAGTTCTTC. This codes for CAIQTGVSSYNEQFF.

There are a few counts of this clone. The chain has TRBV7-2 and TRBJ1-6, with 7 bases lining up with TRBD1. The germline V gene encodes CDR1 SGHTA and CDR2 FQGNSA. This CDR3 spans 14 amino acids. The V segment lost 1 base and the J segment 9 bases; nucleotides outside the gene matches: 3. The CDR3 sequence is CASSLGTGVSPLHF. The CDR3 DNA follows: TGTGCCAGCAGCTTAGGGACAGGAGTTTCACCCCTCCACTTT.

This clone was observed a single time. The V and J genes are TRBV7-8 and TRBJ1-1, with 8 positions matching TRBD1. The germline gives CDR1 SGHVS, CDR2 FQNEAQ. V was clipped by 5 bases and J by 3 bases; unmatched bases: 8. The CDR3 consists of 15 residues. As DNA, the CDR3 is TGTGCCAGCAGCGTTTCCGGGACAGGAGACACTGAAGCTTTCTTT. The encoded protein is CASSVSGTGDTEAFF.